The 25 T cell receptor beta chains below all came from one sample that was sequenced in a study of regulatory T cells in long-lasting Graves disease. Regarding time point: newly diagnosed GD, antithyroid drugs for less than 3 months. Extracted PBMC RNA gave rise to the TCR library. Building of the TCR beta libraries involved iRepertoire HTBI primers and Arm-PCR of CDR3 regions. Each CDR3 protein gets one entry after TCRdb re-called the multiplex PCR reads with MiXCR. The sample has 300,000 to 400,000 distinct CDR3 sequences, around 15% seen once. This same sample was also part of a study on T cells in Graves' hyperthyroidism and ophthalmopathy.

The sequencing used peripheral blood mononuclear cells (PBMCs), collected at new diagnosis, from a patient treated with antithyroid drugs. These receptors came from a man aged 35-49 years with Graves disease.

This clonotype was observed at least ten times. The chain recombines TRBV9 with TRBJ2-3, with 16 bases lining up with TRBD2. This CDR3 has 17 amino acids. With 0 bases clipped from V and 4 bases from J, the junction kept 2 bases outside the gene matches. Germline V gene sequence: CDR1 SGDLS, CDR2 YYNGEE. The CDR3 region is CASSVAGTSGGADTQYF. In DNA form, the CDR3 reads TGTGCCAGCAGCGTAGCTGGGACTAGCGGGGGGGCAGATACGCAGTATTTT.

This clonotype was seen only a few times. This is likely a read error, given that the CDR3 carries no conserved phenylalanine or tryptophan at its end. The V and J genes are TRBV29-1 and TRBJ2-1, with D possibly being TRBD2 (5 bases). V shed 6 bases and J shed 10 bases, with 13 bases lying between them. CDR1 and CDR2 (germline): SQVTM, ANQGSEA. The CDR3 is made up of 11 amino acids. The CDR3 is CSVPGGPEQFL. CDR3 nucleotide sequence: TGCAGCGTACCCGGAGGCCCCGAGCAGTTCTTG.

This clonotype was counted ten times or more. The chain links TRBV12-3 or TRBV12-4 to TRBJ2-2, with 9 positions matching TRBD2. This CDR3 has 20 residues. V shed 3 bases, J shed 0 bases, and the junction held 14 bases outside the gene matches. The CDR3 sequence: CASSLRRRGLASANTGELFF. The CDR3 bases are TGTGCCAGCAGTTTGAGAAGGAGGGGACTAGCCTCCGCGAACACCGGGGAGCTGTTTTTT.

This clonotype was detected many times. The V call is TRBV12-3 or TRBV12-4, the J call TRBJ2-2; D is unresolved. The V end was cut by 6 bases, the J end by 0 bases, with 14 bases between. The CDR3 covers 16 residues. CDR3 loop: CASSPPGPTNTGELFF. The DNA for the CDR3 is TGTGCCAGCAGCCCCCCCGGACCGACGAACACCGGGGAGCTGTTTTTT.

This clonotype was seen more than once but under ten times. V and J are TRBV9 and TRBJ2-1; 7 positions agree with TRBD1. The CDR3 spans 15 residues. Germline V gene sequence: CDR1 SGDLS, CDR2 YYNGEE. V was clipped by 0 bases and J by 7 bases; unmatched bases: 7. In DNA form, the CDR3 reads TGTGCCAGCAGCGTAGTAGGGGACAGTTGGAATGAGCAGTTCTTC. Translated, it gives CASSVVGDSWNEQFF.

The table lists this clonotype with many counts. The rearrangement links TRBV27 to TRBJ1-1; no definite D call. There are 15 residues in the CDR3. Deletions cut 5 bases from V and 0 bases from J, with 13 bases between. The germline CDR1 and CDR2 sequences are MNHEY and SMNVEV (reference sequence). As DNA, the CDR3 is TGTGCCAGCAGTCTCAAGGCGCTTATGAACACTGAAGCTTTCTTT. Residues: CASSLKALMNTEAFF.

This clonotype showed up just a few times. The chain links TRBV30 to TRBJ1-3; TRBD1 is a possible D gene (5 bases). CDR3 length: 16 residues. Trimming took 3 bases from V and 5 from J, leaving 20 bases between them. Per germline, CDR1 GTSNPN and CDR2 SVGIG (reference sequence). CDR3 amino acids: CAWSPRDGGTRNTIYF. In nucleotides, the CDR3 is TGTGCCTGGAGCCCCCGCGACGGGGGTACCAGAAACACCATATATTTT.

This clonotype was recorded many times. V is TRBV5-4 and J is TRBJ1-1; 8 bases are shared with TRBD1. V trimming: 4 bases; J trimming: 0 bases; junction bases outside the gene matches: 8. The germline gives CDR1 SGHNT, CDR2 YYREEE (reference sequence). There are 16 residues in the CDR3. CDR3 region: CASSVDRGRMNTEAFF. The CDR3 nucleotides read TGTGCCAGCAGCGTCGACAGGGGTCGGATGAACACTGAAGCTTTCTTT. Based on the CDR3 plus reference TRBV5-4 and TRBJ1-1, the full variable domain is ETGVTQSPTHLIKTRGQQVTLRCSSQSGHNTVSWYQQALGQGPQFIFQYYREEENGRGNFPPRFSGLQFPNYSSELNVNALELDDSALYLCASSVDRGRMNTEAFFGQGTRLTVV.

This clonotype was recorded at least ten times. The chain recombines TRBV20-1 with TRBJ2-7; tentatively, D is TRBD1 (5 bases). CDR1 is DFQATT and CDR2 is SNEGSKA in the germline V gene (reference sequence). The CDR3 consists of 14 residues. V was shortened by 3 bases and J by 6 bases, with 18 bases between the two germline ends. The CDR3 DNA follows: TGCAGTGCTAGTAGTAGGGGCGAAGGGTTCGAGCAGTACTTC. This codes for CSASSRGEGFEQYF.

In regard to this clonotype: A much larger clone differs by one base, so this may be a read error. The chain uses TRBV5-5 and TRBJ1-3; D is ambiguous. The length of the CDR3 is 16 residues. Looked up from germline, CDR1 is SGHKS and CDR2 is YYEKEE (reference sequence). The CDR3: CASSQPSDFTGNTICF. DNA of the CDR3: TGTGCCAGCAGCCAACCTAGCGATTTTACTGGAAACACCATATGTTTT. Looking up the rest from reference TRBV5-5 and TRBJ1-3 gives the full variable domain: DAGVTQSPTHLIKTRGQQVTLRCSPISGHKSVSWYQQVLGQGPQFIFQYYEKEERGRGNFPDRFSARQFPNYSSELNVNALLLGDSALYLCASSQPSDFTGNTICFGEGSWLTVV.

This clonotype came up many times. The rearrangement links TRBV12-5 to TRBJ2-5; D possibly corresponds to TRBD2 (6 bases). This CDR3 has 13 amino acids. Germline CDR1 LGHNT, CDR2 FRNRAP. Trimming removed 7 bases from V and 5 bases from J, with 14 bases in between. CDR3 in DNA: TGTGCTAGTGAAGGTAGCGGTGAGGAGACCCAGTACTTC. It specifies CASEGSGEETQYF.

This clonotype occurred many times. The chain couples TRBV12-3 or TRBV12-4 to TRBJ1-2; D is unclear. This CDR3 comprises 14 residues. V was shortened by 4 bases and J by 2 bases, with 11 bases between the two germline ends. CDR3 in amino acids: CASSSWRVNYGYTF. CDR3 sequence (DNA): TGTGCCAGCAGTTCATGGCGAGTCAACTATGGCTACACCTTC.

The chain has TRBV20-1 and TRBJ2-3; D uncertain. CDR1 and CDR2 (germline): DFQATT, SNEGSKA (reference sequence). The CDR3 loop spans 14 amino acids. V shed 7 bases and J shed 1 base, with 15 bases lying between them. The CDR3 reads CSVKNRRRTDTQYF. The CDR3 DNA reads TGCAGTGTTAAAAACCGCAGGCGCACAGATACGCAGTATTTT.

This clonotype was found many times. This chain links TRBV20-1 with TRBJ2-7, with TRBD1 matching 10 bases. With 0 bases clipped from V and 8 bases from J, the junction kept 16 bases outside the gene matches. This CDR3 spans 17 amino acids. The germline V gene encodes CDR1 DFQATT and CDR2 SNEGSKA (reference sequence). The CDR3 DNA is TGCAGTGCTAGAGATCGGACCCCGGACAGGGGGGACTTGCAGCAGTACTTC. Protein sequence: CSARDRTPDRGDLQQYF.

The chain carries TRBV5-1 and TRBJ2-5; TRBD1 aligns across 9 bases. The germline gives CDR1 SGHRS, CDR2 YFSETQ. The CDR3 covers 14 residues. J lost 5 bases, V lost 2 bases, and 4 bases had no gene match. This chain's CDR3 is CASSLRDRAETQYF. CDR3 nucleotides: TGCGCCAGCAGCTTACGGGACAGGGCGGAGACCCAGTACTTC.

Only a few counts were recorded for this clonotype. The chain joins TRBV4-1 to TRBJ1-5, with D possibly TRBD1 on 5 matching bases. Germline CDR1 MGHRA, CDR2 YSYEKL. Trimming took 4 bases from V and 4 from J, leaving 17 bases between them. CDR3 length equals 16 residues. The CDR3 region has the DNA TGCGCCAGCAGCCCCCGAACGGGACGGGGTAATCAGCCCCAGCATTTT. It is translated as CASSPRTGRGNQPQHF.

In this sample, this clonotype turned up many times. This chain joins TRBV9 and TRBJ2-1; no definite D call. This CDR3 is 15 amino acids long. The V end lost 1 base, the J end lost 9 bases, and 17 bases lay between the germline ends. Germline CDR1 reads SGDLS; CDR2 reads YYNGEE. The CDR3 DNA is TGTGCCAGCAGCGTAAACGACCGGTCGTTTACTGAGCAGTTCTTC. Protein: CASSVNDRSFTEQFF.

This clonotype was seen ten or more times. This chain uses TRBV7-8 with TRBJ1-4; maybe TRBD1 (6 bases). Trimming removed 5 bases from V and 8 bases from J, with 9 bases in between. CDR1 SGHVS and CDR2 FQNEAQ come from the germline V gene. The CDR3 has 12 residues. The CDR3 region has the DNA TGTGCCAGCAGCACAGGGAGCGAAAAACTGTTTTTT. Encoded protein: CASSTGSEKLFF.

This clonotype was counted at least ten times. The CDR3 spells CASSLVVGAWETQYF. The CDR3 DNA follows: TGTGCCAGCAGCTTAGTTGTGGGGGCCTGGGAGACCCAGTACTTC. The V and J genes are TRBV7-2 and TRBJ2-5; D may be TRBD1 (6 bases). Trimming removed 1 base from V and 5 bases from J, with 14 bases in between. The CDR3 is made up of 15 amino acids. CDR1 and CDR2 (germline): SGHTA, FQGNSA.

The sample holds many counts of this clonotype. The rearrangement links TRBV20-1 to TRBJ2-1, with TRBD2 matching over 11 bases. Germline CDR1 is DFQATT and CDR2 is SNEGSKA (reference sequence). This CDR3 spans 13 amino acids. The ends lost 1 base at V and 13 bases at J; junction bases unmatched: 6. The CDR3 bases are TGCAGTGCTAGAGGTACTAGCGGGGGTTTTCAGTTCTTC. This codes for CSARGTSGGFQFF.

Concerning this clonotype itself: The DNA is left out, because the CDR3 cannot be placed on it with certainty; the CDR3 is given as TCRdb lists it. The chain uses TRBV28 and TRBJ2-7; the table assigns TRBD1, which was not confirmed against the DNA. Germline CDR1 is MDHEN and CDR2 is SYDVKM. Ends included, the CDR3 has 22 residues. The CDR3 sequence is CASSLSISGPGQGKLRAYEQYF.

In this sample, this clonotype turned up many times. The genes are TRBV5-5 and TRBJ2-2; tentatively, D is TRBD2 (6 bases). CDR3 length: 16 residues. The germline gives CDR1 SGHKS, CDR2 YYEKEE (reference sequence). V lost 2 bases and J lost 1, with 12 bases in between. DNA for the CDR3: TGTGCCAGCAGCTTTTGGGCGGGGAAGAACACCGGGGAGCTGTTTTTT. Translation gives CASSFWAGKNTGELFF.

This clonotype was detected ten times or more. CDR3 in amino acids: CASTLDRSHGYTF. In DNA form, the CDR3 reads TGTGCCAGCACCCTGGACAGGAGCCATGGCTACACCTTC. This chain joins TRBV28 and TRBJ1-2, with 7 bases aligning to TRBD1. This CDR3 contains 13 residues. Germline CDR1 is MDHEN and CDR2 is SYDVKM. After removal of 7 bases from V and 6 bases from J, the junction contained 8 bases not matched to a gene.

V usage is TRBV20-1 and J usage is TRBJ2-5; 9 positions agree with TRBD2. Germline-derived CDR1 and CDR2 are DFQATT and SNEGSKA (reference sequence). V was clipped by 7 bases and J by 4 bases; unmatched bases: 7. The CDR3 contains 13 residues. The CDR3 DNA is TGCAGTGATCGCGGGGGGGCAGGAGAGACCCAGTACTTC. Translated, it gives CSDRGGAGETQYF.

This clonotype was detected many times. V is TRBV2 and J is TRBJ1-5; D is unclear. Germline CDR1 is SNHLY and CDR2 is FYNNEI. CDR3 size: 15 residues. Trimming took off 5 bases at V and 0 bases at J, with 11 bases between the two ends. The CDR3: CASSKDGRSNQPQHF. The CDR3 coding sequence is TGTGCCAGCAGTAAGGACGGACGTAGCAATCAGCCCCAGCATTTT.